These T cell receptor beta chains were read from a single sample in a study. A single record per CDR3 protein comes from TCRdb applying MiXCR to the 5' RACE reads. The sample records hundreds of distinct CDR3 sequences, around 24% being singletons. The sample was total memory T cells from blood PBMCs. All receptors come from a male donor with HIV. Each CDR3 is given without its conserved first and last residue.

>TRBJ1-2|10|TRBV3-1
ASSQGLHGCT
>TRBJ2-1|14|TRBV19
ASTPLWVSSYNEQF
>TRBJ2-4|12|TRBV14
ASSQGKRPDIQY
>TRBJ2-7|13|TRBV5-6
ASSLYLGYSYEQY
>TRBJ1-1|11|TRBV30
AWRGGMVTEAF
>TRBJ1-1|13|TRBV15
ATSRDWDRNTEAF
>TRBJ1-3|12|TRBV14
ASSQGFRGNTIY
>TRBJ2-7|11|TRBV12-3/TRBV12-4
ASRPDRAYEQY
>TRBJ2-3|12|TRBV6-1
ASSLTGGTDTQY
>TRBJ1-6|14|TRBV14
ASSPPQGAYNSPLH
>TRBJ2-5|10|TRBV5-1
ASSGDSGQGY
>TRBJ2-7|12|TRBV7-8
ASSSWTDSYEQY
>TRBJ2-7|9|TRBV6-5
ASSSPYEQY
>TRBJ1-3|10|TRBV6-5
ASSREGNTIY
>TRBJ1-6|12|TRBV30
ATELGQGFSPLH
>TRBJ2-1|13|TRBV24-1
ATSDSGQGLDEQF
>TRBJ2-7|13|TRBV7-9
ASSPSGSRLYEQY